The clone carrying this T cell receptor (beta chain) occurred a few times. Its target is unknown. Germline V CDR1 and CDR2: SGHDT, YYEEEE. This CDR3 comprises 14 residues. V lost 2 bases to trimming and J lost 1 base, with 9 bases between them. The data stem from a study of CD8 T cells in ankylosing spondylitis. Study-wide findings and caveats: CD8+ disease-linked clones were present at relatively low frequencies in blood. Ankylosing spondylitis blood appeared to carry a characteristic TCR beta motif of several highly homologous variants. Several of the motif variants were reported before in synovial fluid and blood from reactive arthritis. The clones that were linked to disease were reported to be significantly enriched in matched synovial fluid samples from ankylosing spondylitis patients.

Making use of molecular barcodes, quantitative 5'-RACE generated TCR beta libraries. TCRdb itself ran the 5' RACE reads through MiXCR, one entry per CDR3 protein. The sample includes 220,000 or so distinct CDR3 sequences, approximately 20% of them seen just once. The receptor was isolated from a male donor with ankylosing spondylitis. Sequencing was performed on blood, either unsorted or a sorted T cell fraction (not recorded which). The chain has TRBV5-6 and TRBJ1-1; D unclear. CDR3 loop: CASSFFRQNTEAFF. The CDR3 nucleotides are TGTGCCAGCAGCTTTTTCCGTCAGAACACTGAAGCTTTCTTT.